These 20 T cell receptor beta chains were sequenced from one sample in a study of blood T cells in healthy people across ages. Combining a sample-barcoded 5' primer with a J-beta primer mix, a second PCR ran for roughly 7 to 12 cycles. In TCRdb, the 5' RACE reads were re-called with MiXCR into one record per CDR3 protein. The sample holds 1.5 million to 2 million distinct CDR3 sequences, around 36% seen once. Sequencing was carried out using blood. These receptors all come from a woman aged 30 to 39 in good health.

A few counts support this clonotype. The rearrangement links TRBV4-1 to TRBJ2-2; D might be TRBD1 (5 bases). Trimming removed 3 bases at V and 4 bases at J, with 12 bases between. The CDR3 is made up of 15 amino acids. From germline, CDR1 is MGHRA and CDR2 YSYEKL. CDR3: CASSQGPGFTGELFF. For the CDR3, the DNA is TGCGCCAGCAGCCAGGGTCCAGGGTTCACCGGGGAGCTGTTTTTT.

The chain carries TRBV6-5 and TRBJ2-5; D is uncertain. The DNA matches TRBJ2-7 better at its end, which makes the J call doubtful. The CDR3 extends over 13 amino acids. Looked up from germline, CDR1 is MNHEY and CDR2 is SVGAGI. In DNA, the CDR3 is TGTGCCAGCACGGGTCCTCCGCCCTACGAGCAGTACTTC. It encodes CASTGPPPYEQYF.

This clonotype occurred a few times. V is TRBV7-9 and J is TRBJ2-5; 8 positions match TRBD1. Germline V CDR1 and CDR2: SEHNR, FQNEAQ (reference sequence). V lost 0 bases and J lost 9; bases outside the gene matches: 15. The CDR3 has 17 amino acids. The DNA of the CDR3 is TGTGCCAGCAGCTTAGCGCGGGCGACGGCAGGGGGCTTTTCCCAGTACTTC. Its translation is CASSLARATAGGFSQYF.

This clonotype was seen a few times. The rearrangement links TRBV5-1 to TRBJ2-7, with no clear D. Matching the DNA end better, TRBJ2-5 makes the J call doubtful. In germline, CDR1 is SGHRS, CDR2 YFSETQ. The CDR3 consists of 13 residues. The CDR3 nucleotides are TGCGCCAGCAGCTTGCAACCGGTGGAGACCCAGTACTTC. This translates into CASSLQPVETQYF.

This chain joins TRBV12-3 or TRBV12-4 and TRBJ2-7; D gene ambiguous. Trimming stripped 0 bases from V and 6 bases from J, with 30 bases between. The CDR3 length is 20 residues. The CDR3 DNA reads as TGTGCCAGCAGTTTAGCGGCCGGGTTGGGCAAAGTACCCATTTACTGCGAGCAGTACTTC. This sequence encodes CASSLAAGLGKVPIYCEQYF.

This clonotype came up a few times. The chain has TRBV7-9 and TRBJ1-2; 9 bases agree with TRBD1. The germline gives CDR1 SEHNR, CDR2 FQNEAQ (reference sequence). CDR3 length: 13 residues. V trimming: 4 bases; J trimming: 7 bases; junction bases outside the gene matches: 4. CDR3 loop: CASSYRGLFGYTF. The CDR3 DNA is TGTGCCAGCAGCTACAGGGGGCTATTTGGCTACACCTTC.

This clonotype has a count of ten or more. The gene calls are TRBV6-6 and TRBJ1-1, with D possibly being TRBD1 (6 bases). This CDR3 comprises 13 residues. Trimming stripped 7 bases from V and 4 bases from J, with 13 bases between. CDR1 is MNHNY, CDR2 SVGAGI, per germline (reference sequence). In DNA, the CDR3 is TGTGCCAGCATGGGGGGGCGGTCCACTGAAGCTTTCTTT. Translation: CASMGGRSTEAFF.

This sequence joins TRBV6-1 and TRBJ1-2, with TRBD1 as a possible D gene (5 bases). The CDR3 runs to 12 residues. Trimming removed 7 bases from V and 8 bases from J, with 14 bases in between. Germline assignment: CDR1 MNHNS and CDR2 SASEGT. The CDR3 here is CASKLWGDGYTF. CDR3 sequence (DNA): TGTGCCAGCAAATTGTGGGGCGACGGCTACACCTTC.

CDR3 region: CASSRGGSLGGYGYTF. CDR3 nucleotide sequence: TGTGCCAGCAGCCGGGGCGGGAGCCTAGGGGGCTATGGCTACACCTTC. The chain employs TRBV14 and TRBJ1-2; weak D call: TRBD1 (6 bases). The V gene's germline CDR1 is SGHDN and CDR2 FVKESK. The CDR3 runs 16 residues. Trimming took 4 bases from V and 4 from J, leaving 19 bases between them.

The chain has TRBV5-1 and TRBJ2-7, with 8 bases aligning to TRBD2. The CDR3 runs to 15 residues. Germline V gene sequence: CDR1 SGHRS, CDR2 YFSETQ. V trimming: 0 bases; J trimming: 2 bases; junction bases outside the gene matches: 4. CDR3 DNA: TGCGCCAGCAGCTTGGACGCGGGGGGAACCTACGAGCAGTACTTC. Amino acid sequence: CASSLDAGGTYEQYF.

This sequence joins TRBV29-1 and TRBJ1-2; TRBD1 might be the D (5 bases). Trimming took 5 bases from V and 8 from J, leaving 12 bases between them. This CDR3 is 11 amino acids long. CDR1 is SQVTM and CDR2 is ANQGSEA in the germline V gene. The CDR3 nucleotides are TGCAGCGTTTTACAGGTCGGGGGCTACACCTTC. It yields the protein CSVLQVGGYTF. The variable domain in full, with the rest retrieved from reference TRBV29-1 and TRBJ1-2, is SAVISQKPSRDICQRGTSLTIQCQVDSQVTMMFWYRQQPGQSLTLIATANQGSEATYESGFVIDKFPISRPNLTFSTLTVSNMSPEDSSIYLCSVLQVGGYTFGSGTRLTVV.

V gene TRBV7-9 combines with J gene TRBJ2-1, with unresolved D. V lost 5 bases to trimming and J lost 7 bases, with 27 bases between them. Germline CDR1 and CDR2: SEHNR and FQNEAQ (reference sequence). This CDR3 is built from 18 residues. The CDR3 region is CASSQGLFVDKGGNEQFF. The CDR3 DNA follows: TGTGCCAGCAGCCAAGGGTTATTCGTCGACAAGGGTGGAAATGAGCAGTTCTTC.

CDR3 in amino acids: CASSPSPGLGEQYF. The DNA of the CDR3 is TGTGCCAGCTCACCAAGCCCAGGGTTGGGCGAGCAGTACTTC. The chain has TRBV18 and TRBJ2-5, with TRBD1 as a possible D gene (5 bases). The J call is in doubt because the DNA end fits TRBJ2-7 better. The CDR3 is 14 amino acids. CDR1 and CDR2 (germline): KGHSH, LQKENI.

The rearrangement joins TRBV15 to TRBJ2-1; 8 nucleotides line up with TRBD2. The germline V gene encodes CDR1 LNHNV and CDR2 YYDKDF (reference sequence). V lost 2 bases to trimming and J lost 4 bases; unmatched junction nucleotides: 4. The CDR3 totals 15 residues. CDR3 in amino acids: CATSRYSGGYNEQFF. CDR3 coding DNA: TGTGCCACCAGCAGATACAGCGGGGGATACAATGAGCAGTTCTTC. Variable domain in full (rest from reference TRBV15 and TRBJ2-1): DAMVIQNPRYQVTQFGKPVTLSCSQTLNHNVMYWYQQKSSQAPKLLFHYYDKDFNNEADTPDNFQSRRPNTSFCFLDIRSPGLGDTAMYLCATSRYSGGYNEQFFGPGTRLTVL.

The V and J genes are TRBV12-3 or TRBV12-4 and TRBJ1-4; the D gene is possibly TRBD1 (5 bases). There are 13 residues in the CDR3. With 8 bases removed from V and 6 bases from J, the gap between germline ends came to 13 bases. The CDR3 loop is CASEGAEDEKLFF. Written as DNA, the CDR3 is TGTGCCAGCGAAGGGGCCGAAGATGAAAAACTGTTTTTT.

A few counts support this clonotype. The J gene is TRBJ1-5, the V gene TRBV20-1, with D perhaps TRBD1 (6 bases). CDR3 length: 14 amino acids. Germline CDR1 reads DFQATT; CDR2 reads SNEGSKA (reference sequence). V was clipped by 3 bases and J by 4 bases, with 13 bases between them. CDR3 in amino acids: CSASQDRLNQPQHF. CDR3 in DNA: TGCAGTGCTAGTCAAGACAGGCTGAATCAGCCCCAGCATTTT.

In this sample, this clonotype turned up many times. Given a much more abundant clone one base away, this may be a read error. In nucleotides, the CDR3 is TGTGCCAGCGGTTACCAAGAGACCCAGTACTTC. Amino acid sequence: CASGYQETQYF. The chain couples TRBV27 to TRBJ2-5; no firm D call. The germline V gene has CDR1 MNHEY and CDR2 SMNVEV (reference sequence). Trimming stripped 8 bases from V and 0 bases from J, with 4 bases between. The CDR3 is 11 residues long.

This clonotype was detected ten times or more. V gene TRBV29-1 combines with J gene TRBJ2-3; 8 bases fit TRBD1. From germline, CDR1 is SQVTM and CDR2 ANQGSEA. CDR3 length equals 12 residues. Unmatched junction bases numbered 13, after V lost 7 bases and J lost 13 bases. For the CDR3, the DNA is TGCAGCGCCCGGACAGGGCCAATAGACAAGTATTTT. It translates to CSARTGPIDKYF.

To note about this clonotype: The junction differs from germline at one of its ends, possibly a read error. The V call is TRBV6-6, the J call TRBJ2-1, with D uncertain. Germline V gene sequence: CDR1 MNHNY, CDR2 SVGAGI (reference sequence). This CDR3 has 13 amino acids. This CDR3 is CAGSSLLGDEQFF. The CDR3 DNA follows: TGTGCCGGCAGTTCCCTCTTGGGCGATGAGCAGTTCTTC.

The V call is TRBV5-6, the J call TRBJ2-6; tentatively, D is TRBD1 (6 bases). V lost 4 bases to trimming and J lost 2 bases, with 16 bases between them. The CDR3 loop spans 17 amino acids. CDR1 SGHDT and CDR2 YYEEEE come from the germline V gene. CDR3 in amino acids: CASSPRPRGAGANVLTF. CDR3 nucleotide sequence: TGTGCCAGCAGCCCGAGGCCCAGGGGCGCTGGGGCCAACGTCCTGACTTTC.